This TCR beta chain was identified during a study of cytomegalovirus exposure and HLA in healthy donors. Study as a whole: The use of the same platform for the 95 to 150 validation repertoires and the roughly 700 first-cohort repertoires was reported by a later analysis. Study-level points and caveats: In vitro data verified a few CMV-associated chains as specific for CMV antigens.

Donors came from a validation cohort of 90 to 150 subjects, distinct from the first 666-subject cohort. This CDR3 has 14 amino acids. V dropped 2 bases and J dropped 7; count of bases not matched to a gene: 7. Looked up from germline, CDR1 is MNHEY and CDR2 is SVGAGI. TCRdb keeps only in-frame clones here, not all; method: immunoSEQ multiplex PCR. The table records around 70,000 clones, 90% to 95% of them present only once. Concerning this clone: Its target is not known.

The sequenced sample consisted of PBMCs. The chain recombines TRBV6-5 with TRBJ1-2; 7 nucleotides align to TRBD1. This TCR was sampled from a man aged 18 to 29 in good health and CMV-seropositive. The CDR3 loop reads CASSYQGQPGGYTF. The CDR3 DNA reads as TGTGCCAGCAGTTACCAGGGACAGCCTGGTGGCTACACCTTC.